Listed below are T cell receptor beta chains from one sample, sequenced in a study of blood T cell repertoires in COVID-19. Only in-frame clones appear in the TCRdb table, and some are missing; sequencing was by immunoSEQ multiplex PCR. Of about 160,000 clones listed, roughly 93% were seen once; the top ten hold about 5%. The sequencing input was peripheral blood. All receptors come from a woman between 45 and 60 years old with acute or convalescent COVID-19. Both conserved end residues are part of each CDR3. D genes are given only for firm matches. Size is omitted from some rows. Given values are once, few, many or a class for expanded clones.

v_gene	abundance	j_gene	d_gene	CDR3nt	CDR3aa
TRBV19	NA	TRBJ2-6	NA	TGTGCCAGTATGGGAAGGACACGGTTCTCTGGGGCCAACGTCCTGACTTTC	CASMGRTRFSGANVLTF
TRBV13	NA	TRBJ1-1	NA	TGTGCCAGCAGCTTCCCAGGGATCAACACTGAAGCTTTCTTT	CASSFPGINTEAFF
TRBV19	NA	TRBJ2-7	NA	TGTGCCAGTAGTATAGGTCCAGGTATAGACGAGCAGTACTTC	CASSIGPGIDEQYF
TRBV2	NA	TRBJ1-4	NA	TGTGCCAGCAACACAGGGTGGGAAAAACTGTTTTTT	CASNTGWEKLFF
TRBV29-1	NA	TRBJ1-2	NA	TGCAGCGTTGAAAGTCTTAGAGGCTACACCTTC	CSVESLRGYTF
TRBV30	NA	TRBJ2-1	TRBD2	TGTGCCTGGAGTAAGGGCGGGAGTAGGCACAATGAGCAGTTCTTC	CAWSKGGSRHNEQFF
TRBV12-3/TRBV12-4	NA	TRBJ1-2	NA	TGTGCCAGCAGTCCAGCTAACTATGGCTACACCTTC	CASSPANYGYTF
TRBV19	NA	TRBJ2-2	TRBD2	TGTGCCAGTGAATACGGGACTAGCGGATCCAACACCGGGGAGCTGTTTTTT	CASEYGTSGSNTGELFF
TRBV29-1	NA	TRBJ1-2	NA	TGCAGCGTTAGGACAGCGAACTATGGCTACACCTTC	CSVRTANYGYTF
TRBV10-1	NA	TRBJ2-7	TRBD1	TGCGCCAGCAGTGAGTCCCCCGGGACAGGCTTCTACGAGCAGTACTTC	CASSESPGTGFYEQYF
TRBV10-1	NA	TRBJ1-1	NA	TGCGCCAGCAGGGAGACAATGAACACTGAAGCTTTCTTT	CASRETMNTEAFF
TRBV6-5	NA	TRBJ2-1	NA	TGTGCCAGCAGAGTTCCAGGCTTCAATGAGCAGTTCTTC	CASRVPGFNEQFF
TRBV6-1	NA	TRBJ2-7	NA	TGTGCCAGCAGTGAAAAAGGAGACTACCGGGCCCACGAGCAGTACTTC	CASSEKGDYRAHEQYF
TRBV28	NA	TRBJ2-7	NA	TGTGCCAGCAGTTACACCTCCTACGAGCAGTACTTC	CASSYTSYEQYF
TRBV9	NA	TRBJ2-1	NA	TGTGCCAGCAGCGTAGAAGCGCGGGCCTACAATGAGCAGTTCTTC	CASSVEARAYNEQFF
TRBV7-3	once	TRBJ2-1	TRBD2	TGTGCCAGCAGCCCTCTAGCGGGAGAGTACAATGAGCAGTTCTTC	CASSPLAGEYNEQFF
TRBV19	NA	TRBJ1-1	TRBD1	TGTGCCAGTAGTTTAACAGGGGGCGGAGGCACTGAAGCTTTCTTT	CASSLTGGGGTEAFF
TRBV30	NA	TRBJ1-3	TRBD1	TGTGCCTGGAGCGTTGATCGGACAGGGACTGGTCTTTTTGGAAACACCATATATTTT	CAWSVDRTGTGLFGNTIYF
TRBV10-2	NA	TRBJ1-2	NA	TGCGCCAGCAGTGTATTAGGGGATGGTGGCTACACCTTC	CASSVLGDGGYTF
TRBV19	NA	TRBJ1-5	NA	TGTGCCAGTAGTACTAGTAGCAATCAGCCCCAGCATTTT	CASSTSSNQPQHF
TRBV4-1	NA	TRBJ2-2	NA	TGCGCCAGCAGTGTACAGAACACCGGGGAGCTGTTTTTT	CASSVQNTGELFF
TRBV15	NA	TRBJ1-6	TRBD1	TGTGCCACCAGCAGATCAGGACAGGGTCTTGTACCCCTCCACTTT	CATSRSGQGLVPLHF
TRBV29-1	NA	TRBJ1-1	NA	TGCAGCGTTGAATACCGGAGGGAGAACACTGAAGCTTTCTTT	CSVEYRRENTEAFF
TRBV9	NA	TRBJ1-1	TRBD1	TGTGCCAGCAGCGTAGGTATACAGGGGATCACTGAAGCTTTCTTT	CASSVGIQGITEAFF
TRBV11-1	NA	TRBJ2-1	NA	TGTGCCAGCAGTCCGGGCAGGGAAGGACCCAATGAGCAGTTCTTC	CASSPGREGPNEQFF
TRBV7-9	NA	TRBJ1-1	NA	TGTGCCAGCAGTCAGGACAGAATCCCCCCTGAAGCTTTCTTT	CASSQDRIPPEAFF
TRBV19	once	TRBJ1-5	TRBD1	TGTGCCAGTAGAAGGACAGGGGTAGGTCAGCCCCAGCATTTT	CASRRTGVGQPQHF
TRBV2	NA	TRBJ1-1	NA	TGTGCCAGCAGTGAAGCGCACAGGGTACGATGGACTGAAGCTTTCTTT	CASSEAHRVRWTEAFF
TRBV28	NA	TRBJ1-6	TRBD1	TGTGCCAGCAGTTTAGCAGGGGGCGGGAATTCACCCCTCCACTTT	CASSLAGGGNSPLHF
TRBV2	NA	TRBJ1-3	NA	TGTGCCAGCAGTTCGACAGCTTCTGGAAACACCATATATTTT	CASSSTASGNTIYF
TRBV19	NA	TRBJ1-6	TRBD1	TGTGCCAGTAGTACTACAGGGGGCTATTCACCCCTCCACTTT	CASSTTGGYSPLHF
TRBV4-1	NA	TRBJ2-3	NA	TGCGCCAGCAGCCCCCTCGGCCACAGGGTAAGTCTACGTATCTGCACAGATACGCAGTATTTT	CASSPLGHRVSLRICTDTQYF
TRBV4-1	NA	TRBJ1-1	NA	TGCGCCAGCGCCTCGGGGGACGGGGAAGGGACTGAAGCTTTCTTT	CASASGDGEGTEAFF
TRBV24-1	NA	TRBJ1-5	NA	TGTGCCACCAGTGATACCCGACAGGACAACCAGCCCCAGCATTTT	CATSDTRQDNQPQHF
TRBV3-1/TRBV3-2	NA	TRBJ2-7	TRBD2	TGTGCCAGCAGCCCCGGGACTAGGGCCTTAATTGGCTCCTACGAGCAGTACTTC	CASSPGTRALIGSYEQYF
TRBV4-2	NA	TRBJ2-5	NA	TGTGCCAGCAGCCCGGGATTCCCGGACCACAGTCGAGAGACCCAGTACTTC	CASSPGFPDHSRETQYF
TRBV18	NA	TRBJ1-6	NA	TGTGCCAGCTCAGCATACAGGGTTGCAAATTCACCCCTCCACTTT	CASSAYRVANSPLHF
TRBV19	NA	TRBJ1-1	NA	TGTGCCAGTAGTGCCAGGGGACGGCTGAGGACTGAAGCTTTCTTT	CASSARGRLRTEAFF
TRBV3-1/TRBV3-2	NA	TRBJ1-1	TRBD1	TGTGCCAGCAACCCCGGGACAGGGACAGCTTTCTTT	CASNPGTGTAFF
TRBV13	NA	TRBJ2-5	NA	TGTGCCAGCAGCTTATTATGGAGAGCCCAGTACTTC	CASSLLWRAQYF
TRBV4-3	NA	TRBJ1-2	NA	TGCGCCAGCAGCCCCTCCCTCACGGGCTATGGCTACACCTTC	CASSPSLTGYGYTF
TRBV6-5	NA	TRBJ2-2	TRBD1	TGTGCCAGCAGTTACTCCCGGGACAGGGGGGCCGGGGAGCTGTTTTTT	CASSYSRDRGAGELFF
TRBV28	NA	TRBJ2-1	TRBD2	TGTGCCAGCAGTTTTAGGGTACTAGCGGGACCATACAATGAGCAGTTCTTC	CASSFRVLAGPYNEQFF
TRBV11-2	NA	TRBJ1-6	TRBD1	TGTGCCAGCACGCGTCAGGTGACAGGGAACTCACCCCTCCACTTT	CASTRQVTGNSPLHF